This section outlines one T cell receptor beta chain sequence together with its context. This clone was detected once. The clone's antigen remains unknown. The sample holds no much larger clone one base away, and base qualities are not on file. Using the deep immunoSEQ assay, multiplex PCR amplified TCR CDR3 regions from genomic DNA. For each cell subset, the extracted genomic DNA was distributed evenly across all wells of several immunoSEQ 96-well plates, and each plate served as one replicate. For sorted subsets, roughly 200 ng of genomic DNA, equivalent to around 31,000 T cell genomes, went into each replicate PCR. The purified libraries were quantified using a Qubit 3.0 fluorometer, sized with a Bioanalyzer 2100, and then quantified again using the KAPA Library Quantification kit. A separate single-read 150-cycle Illumina NextSeq 550 flow cell was used to sequence each immunoSEQ 96-well plate. The study's processing was this. Because only junctional sequences without quality scores were contained in the immunoSEQ output, filtering matching that applied to full-length reads could not be performed. To assign V/J genes and CDR3, sequences were annotated against IMGT germline references using PyIR, a Python wrapper for IgBLAST v1.9. Reads were removed for weak V/J assignments (E-value above 1e-6), missing CDR3, stop codons, out-of-frame junctions, or ambiguous translated residues. V3J clonotypes were defined by identical inferred V gene, J gene, and CDR3 amino acid sequence. To compute the percentage overlap between repertoires, the number of shared unique clonotypes was divided by the size of the smaller repertoire. RTK rarefaction, the Chao1 estimator, and Recon v2.1 estimates of unobserved clonotypes were used to assess repertoire richness. OLGA was used to compute generation probabilities for all TCRbeta clonotypes that the gDNA method yielded from a few donors. This is the immuneACCESS table as TCRdb keeps it, with only in-frame sequences that have V and J called. A part of the clones is gone; compared with another copy, unresolved V genes explain less than half, and the rest is unexplained. V and J calls and clone size follow that table, whereas D and trimming were derived from the DNA. In this sample the table shows 2 million to 2.5 million clones, roughly 92% of which occur a single time. The ten largest clones add up to 0.37% of the sample.

This entry belongs to a study of shared clonotypes between healthy human individuals (dated by TCRdb to about 2020). Looking at the study overall: Two women and three men aged 18 to 49 years were included in the cohort. Each donor's leukapheresis produced roughly between about 0.8 and 10 billion PBMCs. To estimate repertoire size and how much clonotype sharing occurs between individuals, the study deeply sequenced the blood TCR repertoires of about five healthy adults. To increase sequencing depth and limit assay-specific biases, different laboratories used diverse techniques to prepare libraries and sequence TCR repertoires. For each donor, CD4 naive and CD4 memory were each given three plates, CD8 naive was given two plates, and CD8 memory was given one plate. Summary of the overall study and its limitations: Naive subsets generally had larger estimated clonotype richness than memory subsets. Across four donors, 5% to 6% of naive CD4, 3% to 3.5% of naive CD8, 2% to 2.5% of memory CD4, and over 0.35% of memory CD8 clonotypes were shared. Sampling was limited to blood, and TCR repertoires in tissue likely differ from TCR repertoires in blood. Higher generation probabilities were observed for clonotypes shared by all four sorted-subset donors than for non-shared clonotypes. Based on pairwise subsampling, the degree of clonotype sharing among donors was expected to be affected by sequencing depth. Because the study included a small number of donors, the genetic and exposure-history diversity represented was limited. Even with the large sequencing depth, rarefaction of the sorted-subset datasets indicated that sequencing was incomplete.

Healthy HIV-negative adults with no recently reported acute infections or vaccinations were included as donors. Every donor was a Caucasian adult living in Nashville, Tennessee, USA. CD4+ T cells were enriched by magnetic negative selection; naive cells were then positively selected on CD45RA, and the negative fraction formed the memory subset. Blood was collected by leukapheresis, and PBMCs were isolated by Ficoll-Histopaque density gradient centrifugation and then cryopreserved in liquid nitrogen vapor phase. Analytical flow cytometry was used to check the purity and quantity of each magnetically sorted T cell population. Genomic DNA was isolated from every sorted fraction and measured by UV absorbance on a Nanodrop 2000c. V is pared back by 0 bases and J by 5 bases, with 8 bases lying between the germline termini. For CDR1 and CDR2, the germline V gene lists SGHRS and YFSETQ. The CDR3 spans 14 residues, from the cysteine through the phenylalanine. This entry keeps only the CDR3 DNA: 42 bases, framed from base 1.

Rearrangement joined TRBV5-1 to TRBJ2-2; the D gene is unclear. Sequencing was done on a sample of naive CD4+ T cells from PBMCs. The cell subset or site label for this specimen denotes: CD45RA+ positively selected. This sequence originates from a man younger than 35 in good health. Some clones in this sample may be carry-over from other donors' samples. The DNA is as follows: TGCGCCAGCAGCTTGGCGAGTACGACCGGGGAGCTGTTTTTT. Its translation is CASSLASTTGELFF.